The clone carrying this T cell receptor (delta chain) occurred once. What it binds is unknown. This entry is derived from a study of Vδ1+ human thymocytes. Study results and caveats: Thymic TRG and TRD repertoires appeared highly polyclonal, with Gaussian CDR3 length distributions.

With V trimmed by 0 bases and J by 0 bases, 18 bases remained unmatched. The CDR3 runs 21 residues. In germline, CDR1 is TSWWSYY, CDR2 QGS. Extracted RNA was reverse transcribed into cDNA. Multiplex PCR used pooled V-gene forward primers and a constant-region reverse primer to amplify CDR3s. TCRdb made new clone calls on the multiplex PCR reads using CATT. The table records under 85,000 delta-chain clones, around 32% of them present only once. This chain uses TRDV1 with TRDJ1, with 8 positions matching TRDD3. Sequenced sample: Vdelta1+ gamma-delta thymocytes from the thymus. Subset described: FACS-sorted CD3+ TCRalphabeta- TCRVdelta1+ TCRVdelta2- thymocytes. This TCR was recovered from a boy under two years old who had congenital heart surgery. CDR3 region: CALGELNKQTGGSDYTDKLIF. In DNA, the CDR3 is TGTGCTCTTGGGGAACTAAACAAGCAAACTGGGGGGTCCGATTACACCGATAAACTCATCTTT.